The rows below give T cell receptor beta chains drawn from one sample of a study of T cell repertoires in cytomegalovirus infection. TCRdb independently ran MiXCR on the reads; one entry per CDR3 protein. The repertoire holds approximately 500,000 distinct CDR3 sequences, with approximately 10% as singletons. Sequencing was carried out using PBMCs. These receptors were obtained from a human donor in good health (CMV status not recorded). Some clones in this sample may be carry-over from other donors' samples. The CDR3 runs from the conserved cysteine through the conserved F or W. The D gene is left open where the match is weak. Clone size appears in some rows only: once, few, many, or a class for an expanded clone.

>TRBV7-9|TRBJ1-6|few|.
CASSLEGVTGSPLHF
TGTGCCAGCAGCTTAGAAGGGGTTACCGGCTCACCCCTCCACTTT
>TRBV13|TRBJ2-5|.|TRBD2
CASSLRTRDWQETQYF
TGTGCCAGCAGCCTCCGGACTAGGGATTGGCAAGAGACCCAGTACTTC
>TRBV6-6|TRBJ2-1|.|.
CASIRQGSSYNEQFF
TGTGCCAGCATCCGGCAGGGAAGCTCCTACAATGAGCAGTTCTTC
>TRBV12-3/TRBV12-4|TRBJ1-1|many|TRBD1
CASSPGKGANTEAFF
TGTGCCAGCAGCCCCGGGAAGGGGGCGAACACTGAAGCTTTCTTT
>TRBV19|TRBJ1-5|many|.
CASSQGQPQHF
TGTGCCAGTAGTCAGGGGCAGCCCCAGCATTTT
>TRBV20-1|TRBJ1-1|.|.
CSARDPAGRPFF
TGCAGTGCTAGAGACCCCGCAGGGAGGCCTTTCTTT
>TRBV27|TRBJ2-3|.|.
CASSPRLITDTQYF
TGTGCCAGCAGTCCTCGACTGATCACAGATACGCAGTATTTT
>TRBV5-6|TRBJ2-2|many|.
CASSPRQVANTGELFF
TGTGCCAGCAGCCCCCGACAGGTTGCGAACACCGGGGAGCTGTTTTTT
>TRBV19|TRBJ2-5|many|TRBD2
CASSAFRLADRETQYF
TGTGCCAGTAGTGCCTTTCGACTAGCGGACAGAGAGACCCAGTACTTC
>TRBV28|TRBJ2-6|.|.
CASFNSGANVLTF
TGTGCCAGCTTTAACTCTGGGGCCAACGTCCTGACTTTC
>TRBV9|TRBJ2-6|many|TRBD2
CASSVTAGGGFSGANVLTF
TGTGCCAGCAGCGTGACGGCGGGCGGGGGGTTCTCTGGGGCCAACGTCCTGACTTTC
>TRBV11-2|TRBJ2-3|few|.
CASSLSGVRTDTQYF
TGTGCCAGCAGCTTGTCGGGAGTTAGGACAGATACGCAGTATTTT
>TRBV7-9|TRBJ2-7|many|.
CASSLKYDHEQYF
TGTGCCAGCAGCTTAAAGTATGACCACGAGCAGTACTTC
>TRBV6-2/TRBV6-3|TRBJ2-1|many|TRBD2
CASSPGLAGVDEQFF
TGTGCCAGCAGCCCGGGACTAGCGGGAGTAGATGAGCAGTTCTTC
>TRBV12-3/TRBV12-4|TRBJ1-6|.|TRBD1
CASSLALPDRGNNSPLHF
TGTGCCAGCAGTTTAGCGCTCCCCGACAGGGGCAATAATTCACCCCTCCACTTT
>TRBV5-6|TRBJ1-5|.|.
CASSRKRIGGRNQPQHF
TGTGCCAGCAGCCGAAAGCGGATAGGTGGGCGCAATCAGCCCCAGCATTTT
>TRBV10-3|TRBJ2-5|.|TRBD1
CAISWDSQETQYF
TGTGCCATCAGTTGGGACAGCCAAGAGACCCAGTACTTC